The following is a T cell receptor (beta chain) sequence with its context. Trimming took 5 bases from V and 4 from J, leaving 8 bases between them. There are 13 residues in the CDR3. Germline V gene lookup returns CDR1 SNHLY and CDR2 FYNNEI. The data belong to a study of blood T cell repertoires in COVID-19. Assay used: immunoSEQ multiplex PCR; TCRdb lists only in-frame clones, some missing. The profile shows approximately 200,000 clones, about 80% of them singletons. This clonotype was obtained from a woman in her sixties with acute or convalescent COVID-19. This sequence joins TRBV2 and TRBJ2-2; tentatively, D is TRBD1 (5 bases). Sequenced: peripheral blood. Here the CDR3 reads CASSRQPTGELFF. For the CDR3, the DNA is TGTGCCAGCAGTCGACAGCCCACCGGGGAGCTGTTTTTT.